This TCR beta chain was found in a study of tumor-infiltrating lymphocytes in primary liver carcinoma. Study-wide background: Surgical resection served as treatment for the primary liver carcinoma of these patients.

CDR3 length equals 14 residues. Germline loops: CDR1 SGHDN, CDR2 FVKESK. The study, taken as a whole, reports: Because of bulk unsorted sampling, CD4+ and CD8+ repertoires were not subjected to comparison.

Reverse transcription of roughly 480 ng total RNA with a constant-region primer produced TCR beta cDNA. Three nested multiplex PCR rounds, a slightly modified ARM-PCR, produced the libraries for TCR beta. For approximately 11 cycles apiece, the opening two PCR rounds ran with TRBV1-TRBV30 forward primers and a C-beta reverse primer. One entry per CDR3 protein results from TCRdb running MiXCR on the multiplex PCR reads. Counted here are fewer than 350,000 distinct CDR3 sequences, less than 70% occurring once; the ten biggest clones make up approximately 5.9%. The researchers obtained blood RNA from unsorted whole blood and also extracted germline DNA. Note on this clonotype: Its antigen is still unknown. A much larger clone lies one base from this, so it may be a read error.

Sequenced material: peripheral blood. The TCR was taken from a man between 40 and 49 years old with primary liver carcinoma and hepatitis B virus infection. The chain employs TRBV14 and TRBJ2-4, with D uncertain. The CDR3 region has the DNA TGTGCCAGCATCCAAGGATTAGCCAAAAACATTCAGTACTTC. Its protein product is CASIQGLAKNIQYF.